Included here is one TCR beta chain sequence, with context. The target antigen is unknown. Germline V gene sequence: CDR1 DFQATT, CDR2 SNEGSKA (reference sequence). The CDR3 runs to 16 residues. This specimen belongs to a study of T cells expressing NK-cell markers. Looking at the study overall: The TCR beta repertoires originated in sorted CD3+CD56+NKG2C+, CD3+CD56+NKG2C- and CD3+CD56-NKG2C+ T cells. One of the eight sequenced donors was seronegative, whereas the other seven were HCMV-seropositive.

Broader study findings: In several donors, these clonotypes also led the CD3+CD56-NKG2C+ fraction.

TCRdb processed the 5' RACE reads again and assigns one entry to each CDR3 protein, with no DNA. The sample table includes some 460,000 distinct CDR3 sequences. The sequenced material came from blood T cells: a sorted CD56 or NKG2C T cell subset, CD4+ or CD8+ T cells, or bulk PBMC T cells (not recorded which). This chain uses TRBV20-1 with TRBJ2-2; the D call from TCRdb, TRBD1, cannot be confirmed without DNA. This TCR derives from a woman between 50 and 59 years old in good health. The CDR3 here is CSARKGGGPSTGELFF.